This TCR beta chain originates from a study of cytomegalovirus exposure and HLA in healthy donors. Study as a whole: Among roughly 180 million T cells, an earlier analysis found about 110 million unique TCR beta sequences. Of roughly 400 genotyped donors, about 81% clustered with self-reported Caucasian donors.

From germline, CDR1 is LNHDA and CDR2 SQIVND (reference sequence). The V end was cut by 5 bases, the J end by 3 bases, with 17 bases between. The CDR3 consists of 15 residues. With respect to this clone: Its antigen is currently unknown.

Study results and limitations: High sensitivity and specificity were reportedly achieved when the classifier diagnosed cytomegalovirus status. Analysis was carried out at a later point, and it linked a missense DCLRE1C variant to TCR beta V- and J-gene trimming.

With 60 Vbeta and 13 Jbeta primers, the PCR was carried out. Assay: immunoSEQ multiplex PCR; the TCRdb copy retains only in-frame clones and omits some. The table has 150,000 to 200,000 clones, 77% seen once. This chain joins TRBV19 and TRBJ2-7, with a tentative D call TRBD1 (5 bases). Sequencing input: PBMCs. The origin of this receptor is a female donor in good health and CMV-seronegative. The CDR3 sequence is CASSVVATVDYEQYF. In DNA form, the CDR3 reads TGTGCCAGTAGTGTCGTCGCGACAGTCGACTACGAGCAGTACTTC.